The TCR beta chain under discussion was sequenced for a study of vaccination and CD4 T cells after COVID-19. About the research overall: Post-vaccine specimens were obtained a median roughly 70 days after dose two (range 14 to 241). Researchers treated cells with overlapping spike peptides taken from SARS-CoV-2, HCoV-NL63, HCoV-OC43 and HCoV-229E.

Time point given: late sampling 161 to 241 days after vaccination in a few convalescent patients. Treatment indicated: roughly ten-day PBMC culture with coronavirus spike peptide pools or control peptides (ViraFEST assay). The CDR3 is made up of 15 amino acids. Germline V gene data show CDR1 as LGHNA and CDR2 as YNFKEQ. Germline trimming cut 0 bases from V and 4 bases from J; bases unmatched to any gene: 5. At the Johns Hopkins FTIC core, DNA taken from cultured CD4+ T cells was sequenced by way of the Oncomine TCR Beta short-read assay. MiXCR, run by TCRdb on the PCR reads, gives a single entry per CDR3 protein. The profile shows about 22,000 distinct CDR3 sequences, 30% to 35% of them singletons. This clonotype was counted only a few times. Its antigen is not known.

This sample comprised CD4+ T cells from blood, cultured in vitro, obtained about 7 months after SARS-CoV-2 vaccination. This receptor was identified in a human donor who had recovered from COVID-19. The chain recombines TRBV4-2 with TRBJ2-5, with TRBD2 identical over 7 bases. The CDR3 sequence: CASSQEVAGRETQYF. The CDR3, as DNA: TGTGCCAGCAGCCAAGAAGTAGCGGGCAGAGAGACCCAGTACTTC.